A selection of T cell receptor beta chains follows, all from one sample in a study of blood T cell repertoires in COVID-19. This table comes from immunoSEQ multiplex PCR, and its TCRdb copy is limited to in-frame clones, with some not included. The sample yields about 180,000 clones, almost 80% seen once. The sample consisted of peripheral blood. The receptor source for this set is a woman between 70 and 85 years old with acute or convalescent COVID-19. CDR3s include the opening cysteine and the closing phenylalanine or tryptophan. A D gene is named only where the DNA matches it firmly. The size entry is marked missing in some rows and otherwise reads once, few, many or a size class.

V gene	clone size	J gene	D gene	CDR3 length	CDR3 DNA	CDR3 protein
TRBV5-3	once	TRBJ1-4	-	14	TGTGCCAGAAGCTACAGGAAAACTAATGAAAAACTGTTTTTT	CARSYRKTNEKLFF
TRBV5-1	-	TRBJ1-2	-	13	TGCGCCAGCAGCTTTACAGGGCTTGAAGGCTACACCTTC	CASSFTGLEGYTF
TRBV24-1	-	TRBJ2-3	-	12	TGTGCCACCAGTGATCCCCTCGGTACGCAGTATTTT	CATSDPLGTQYF
TRBV19	-	TRBJ1-2	-	12	TGTGCCAGTAGTGAGGCGGCGGGGGGCTACACCTTC	CASSEAAGGYTF
TRBV11-3	few	TRBJ2-5	-	14	TGTGCCAGCAGCCTAGACAGGCGGGCTGAGACCCAGTACTTC	CASSLDRRAETQYF
TRBV30	-	TRBJ1-2	TRBD1	13	TGTGCCTGGCGGGACAGGGGAAATGATGGCTACACCTTC	CAWRDRGNDGYTF
TRBV12-3/TRBV12-4	-	TRBJ2-7	-	13	TGTGCCAGCAGTTTAGGGCCCACCTACGAGCAGTACTTC	CASSLGPTYEQYF
TRBV3-1/TRBV3-2	-	TRBJ2-3	-	13	TGTGCCAGCAGTTTAAGGGGAATGCGGACGCAGTATTTT	CASSLRGMRTQYF
TRBV10-3	-	TRBJ2-1	TRBD1	18	TGTGCCATCAGTGAGTCGTGGGCCGCGACAGGGGCTGACAATGAGCAGTTCTTC	CAISESWAATGADNEQFF
TRBV30	-	TRBJ1-6	-	13	TGTGCCTGGCGGACATCTTATAATTCACCCCTCCACTTT	CAWRTSYNSPLHF
TRBV6-1	once	TRBJ2-3	TRBD2	16	TGTGCCAGCAGTGAAATTAGCGGGAGCGATACAGATACGCAGTATTTT	CASSEISGSDTDTQYF
TRBV24-1	-	TRBJ2-5	TRBD1	16	TGTGCCACCAGTGATTCCTCAGGGGGCGCTGATTTGACCCAGTACTTC	CATSDSSGGADLTQYF
TRBV24-1	-	TRBJ2-2	TRBD2	13	TGTGCCACCGAGAAGGCGGGAGCCGGGGAGCTGTTTTTT	CATEKAGAGELFF
TRBV29-1	few	TRBJ1-5	TRBD1	13	TGCAGCGTTGGCAGGGGGCAAGATCAGCCCCAGCATTTT	CSVGRGQDQPQHF
TRBV9	once	TRBJ2-4	-	14	TGTGCCAGCAGCGTAGGATCTAACAAAAACATTCAGTACTTC	CASSVGSNKNIQYF
TRBV4-1	-	TRBJ1-1	-	14	TGCGCCAGCAGCCAAGAAGGGGAGGCGACTGAAGCTTTCTTT	CASSQEGEATEAFF
TRBV4-1	-	TRBJ1-1	-	15	TGCGCCAGCAGCCAAGATTCCCAGGGGAACACTGAAGCTTTCTTT	CASSQDSQGNTEAFF
TRBV11-3	-	TRBJ2-3	-	12	TGTGCCAGCAGCCCCTCCTCGGATACGCAGTATTTT	CASSPSSDTQYF
TRBV21-1	-	TRBJ1-3	-	13	TGTGCCAGCAGCAAGTGCAGGGGACACACCATATATTTT	CASSKCRGHTIYF
TRBV19	-	TRBJ2-1	TRBD2	16	TGTGCCAGTACCTCTAGCGGGAGCCTAACCTACAATGAGCAGTTCTTC	CASTSSGSLTYNEQFF
TRBV5-4	-	TRBJ2-5	TRBD1	14	TGTGCCAGCAGCTTACAGGGGGCCCGCGAGACCCAGTACTTC	CASSLQGARETQYF
TRBV4-1	-	TRBJ1-2	-	15	TGCGCCAGCAGCCAAGAGGGCACAGGGAACTATGGCTACACCTTC	CASSQEGTGNYGYTF
TRBV9	-	TRBJ2-4	-	19	TGTGCCAGCAGCACGGGGATGACAAGTCAGATAGAGGCCAAAAACATTCAGTACTTC	CASSTGMTSQIEAKNIQYF
TRBV18	-	TRBJ2-5	-	15	TGTGCCAGCTCACCCTCAGGGGTCCCCCAAGAGACCCAGTACTTC	CASSPSGVPQETQYF
TRBV9	-	TRBJ1-2	-	14	TGTGCCAGCAGGACAATAGGGGAAGGAGATGGCTACACCTTC	CASRTIGEGDGYTF
TRBV10-3	few	TRBJ1-1	TRBD1	14	TGTGCCATCAGTGACCCGAGTGGGACAGGCCGAGCTTTCTTT	CAISDPSGTGRAFF
TRBV5-6	-	TRBJ2-7	TRBD1	17	TGTGCCAGCAGCTTGGTTAGAGAAGGGACAGGGCGTTACGAGCAGTACTTC	CASSLVREGTGRYEQYF
TRBV7-8	-	TRBJ2-1	-	18	TGTGCCAGCAGCACGCCCCACTTGGTGGTAGCGTCCTACAATGAGCAGTTCTTC	CASSTPHLVVASYNEQFF
TRBV24-1	-	TRBJ2-2	TRBD2	17	TGTGCCACCAGTGGTGTCACTAGCGGGAGTCGAACCGGGGAGCTGTTTTTT	CATSGVTSGSRTGELFF
TRBV12-5	-	TRBJ2-5	-	13	TGTGCTAGTGGTTTGGCCTTTCAAGAGACCCAGTACTTC	CASGLAFQETQYF
TRBV6-5	-	TRBJ2-1	TRBD2	16	TGTGCCAGCAGTTACCGGGCGGGAGGGCCCTACAATGAGCAGTTCTTC	CASSYRAGGPYNEQFF
TRBV4-1	-	TRBJ2-1	-	13	TGCGCCAGCAGCCAAGCTGTGTCGGATGAGCAGTTCTTC	CASSQAVSDEQFF
TRBV9	-	TRBJ1-5	-	15	TGTGCCAGCAGCGTAGGGTGGGACACAAATCAGCCCCAGCATTTT	CASSVGWDTNQPQHF
TRBV5-1	few	TRBJ2-6	-	15	TGCGCCAGCAGCTTGGCAGGGGCGGGGGCCAACGTCCTGACTTTC	CASSLAGAGANVLTF
TRBV29-1	-	TRBJ1-4	TRBD1	10	TGCAGCGCCCGACAGGGAAAACTGTTTTTT	CSARQGKLFF
TRBV30	-	TRBJ2-5	-	14	TGTGCCTGGAGTGTTGGGGGCAGTCAAGAGACCCAGTACTTC	CAWSVGGSQETQYF